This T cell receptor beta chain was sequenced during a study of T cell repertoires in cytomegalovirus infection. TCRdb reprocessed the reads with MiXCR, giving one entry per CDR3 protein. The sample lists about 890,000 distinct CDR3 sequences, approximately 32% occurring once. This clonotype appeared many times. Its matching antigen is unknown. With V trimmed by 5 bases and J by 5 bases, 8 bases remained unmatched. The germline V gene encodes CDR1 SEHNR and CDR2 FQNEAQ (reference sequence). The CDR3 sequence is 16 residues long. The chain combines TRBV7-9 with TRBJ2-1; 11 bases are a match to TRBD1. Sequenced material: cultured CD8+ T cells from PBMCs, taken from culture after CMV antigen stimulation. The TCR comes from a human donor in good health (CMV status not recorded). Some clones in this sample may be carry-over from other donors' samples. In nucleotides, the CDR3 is TGTGCCAGCAGCGCCCCCCGGGACAGGGGGGACAATGAGCAGTTCTTC. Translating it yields CASSAPRDRGDNEQFF.